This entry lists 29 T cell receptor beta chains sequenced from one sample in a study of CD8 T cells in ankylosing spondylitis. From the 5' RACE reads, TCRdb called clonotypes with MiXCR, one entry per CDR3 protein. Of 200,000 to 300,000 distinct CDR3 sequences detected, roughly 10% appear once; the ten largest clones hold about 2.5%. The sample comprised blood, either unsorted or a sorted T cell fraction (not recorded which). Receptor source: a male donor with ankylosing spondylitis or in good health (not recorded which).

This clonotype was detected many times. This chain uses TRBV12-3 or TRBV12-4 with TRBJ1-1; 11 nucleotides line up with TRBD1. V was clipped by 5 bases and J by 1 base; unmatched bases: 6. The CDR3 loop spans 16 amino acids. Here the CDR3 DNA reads TGTGCCAGCAGTGATGGGACAGGGGGTGGGAACACTGAAGCTTTCTTT. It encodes CASSDGTGGGNTEAFF.

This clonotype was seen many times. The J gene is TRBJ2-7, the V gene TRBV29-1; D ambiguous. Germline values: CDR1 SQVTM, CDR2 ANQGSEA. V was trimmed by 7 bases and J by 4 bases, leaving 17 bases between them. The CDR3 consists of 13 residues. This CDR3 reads CSAVLTGPYEQYF. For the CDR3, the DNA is TGCAGCGCCGTCCTGACGGGCCCGTACGAGCAGTACTTC.

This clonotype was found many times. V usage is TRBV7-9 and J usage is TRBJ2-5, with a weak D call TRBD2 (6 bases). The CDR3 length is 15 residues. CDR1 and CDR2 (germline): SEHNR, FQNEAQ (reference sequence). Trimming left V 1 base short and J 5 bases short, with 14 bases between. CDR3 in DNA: TGTGCCAGCAGCTTAGGTGGGGCGGGGTTCGAGACCCAGTACTTC. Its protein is CASSLGGAGFETQYF.

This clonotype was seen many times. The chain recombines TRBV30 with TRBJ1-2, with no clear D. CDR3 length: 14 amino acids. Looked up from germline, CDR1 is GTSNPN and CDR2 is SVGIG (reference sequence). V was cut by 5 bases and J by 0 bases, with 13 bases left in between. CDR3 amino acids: CAWVRDYSNYGYTF. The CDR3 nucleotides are TGTGCCTGGGTGCGCGATTATTCTAACTATGGCTACACCTTC. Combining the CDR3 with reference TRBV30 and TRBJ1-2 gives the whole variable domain SQTIHQWPATLVQPVGSPLSLECTVEGTSNPNLYWYRQAAGRGLQLLFYSVGIGQISSEVPQNLSASRPQDRQFILSSKKLLLSDSGFYLCAWVRDYSNYGYTFGSGTRLTVV.

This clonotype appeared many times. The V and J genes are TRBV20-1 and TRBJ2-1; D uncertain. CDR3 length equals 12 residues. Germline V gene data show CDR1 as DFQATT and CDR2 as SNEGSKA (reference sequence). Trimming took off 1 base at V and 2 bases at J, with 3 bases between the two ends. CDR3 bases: TGCAGTGCTAGAGTGGCCTACAATGAGCAGTTCTTC. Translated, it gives CSARVAYNEQFF.

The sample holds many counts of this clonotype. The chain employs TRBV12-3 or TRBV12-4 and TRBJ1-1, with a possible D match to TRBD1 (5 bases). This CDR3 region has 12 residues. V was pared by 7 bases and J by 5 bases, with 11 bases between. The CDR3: CASILWGTEAFF. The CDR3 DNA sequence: TGTGCCAGCATCCTATGGGGGACTGAAGCTTTCTTT.

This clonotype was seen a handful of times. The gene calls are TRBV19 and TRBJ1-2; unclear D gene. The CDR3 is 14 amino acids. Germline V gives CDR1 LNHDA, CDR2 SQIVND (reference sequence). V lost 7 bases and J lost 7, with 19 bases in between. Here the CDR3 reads CASKVQQGLAGYTF. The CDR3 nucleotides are TGTGCCAGTAAGGTCCAGCAAGGATTAGCTGGCTACACCTTC.

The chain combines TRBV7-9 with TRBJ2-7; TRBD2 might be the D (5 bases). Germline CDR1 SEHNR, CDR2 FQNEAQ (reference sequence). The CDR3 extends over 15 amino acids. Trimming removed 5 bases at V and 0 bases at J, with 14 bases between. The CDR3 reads CASSPHSGSSYEQYF. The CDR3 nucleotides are TGTGCCAGCAGCCCTCATTCGGGGAGCTCCTACGAGCAGTACTTC.

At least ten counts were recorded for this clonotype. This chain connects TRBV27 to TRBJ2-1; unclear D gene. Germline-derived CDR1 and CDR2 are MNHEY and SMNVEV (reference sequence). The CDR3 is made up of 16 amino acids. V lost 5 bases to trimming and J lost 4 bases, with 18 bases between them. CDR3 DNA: TGTGCCAGCAGTCCCTCGGTTTGGGGTAAATACAATGAGCAGTTCTTC. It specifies CASSPSVWGKYNEQFF.

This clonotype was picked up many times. In nucleotides, the CDR3 is TGTGCCAGCAGCTTAGATCGGGCTAGCGGGCCTCAAGAGACCCAGTACTTC. Protein sequence: CASSLDRASGPQETQYF. The chain is built from TRBV7-8 and TRBJ2-5; 8 positions match TRBD2. The CDR3 is made up of 17 amino acids. The V and J ends lost 1 base and 2 bases, in that order; junction bases with no gene match: 9. CDR1 SGHVS and CDR2 FQNEAQ come from the germline V gene.

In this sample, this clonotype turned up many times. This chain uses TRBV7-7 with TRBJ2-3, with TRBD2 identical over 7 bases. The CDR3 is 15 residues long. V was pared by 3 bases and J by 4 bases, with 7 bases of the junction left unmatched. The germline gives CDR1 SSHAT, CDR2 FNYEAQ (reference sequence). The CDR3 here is CASSFSRAGADTQYF. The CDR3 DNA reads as TGTGCCAGCAGCTTCTCCCGCGCGGGGGCAGATACGCAGTATTTT.

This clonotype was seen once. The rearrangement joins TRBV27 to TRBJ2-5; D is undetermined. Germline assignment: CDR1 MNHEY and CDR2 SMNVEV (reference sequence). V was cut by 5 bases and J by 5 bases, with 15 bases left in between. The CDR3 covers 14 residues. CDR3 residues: CASSNDPGLETQYF. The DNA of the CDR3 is TGTGCCAGCAGTAACGACCCTGGGCTGGAGACCCAGTACTTC.

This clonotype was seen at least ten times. The CDR3 DNA reads TGTGCCAGCAGCGGACGACAGGGCATGAACACTGAAGCTTTCTTT. Encoded protein: CASSGRQGMNTEAFF. This sequence joins TRBV7-9 and TRBJ1-1; 7 nucleotides agree with TRBD1. CDR3 length: 15 amino acids. Germline CDR1 reads SEHNR; CDR2 reads FQNEAQ (reference sequence). With 5 bases clipped from V and 0 bases from J, the junction kept 6 bases outside the gene matches.

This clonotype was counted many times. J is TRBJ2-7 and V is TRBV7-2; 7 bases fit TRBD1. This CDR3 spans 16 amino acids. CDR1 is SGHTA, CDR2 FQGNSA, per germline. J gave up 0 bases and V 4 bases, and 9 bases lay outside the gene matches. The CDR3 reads CASSSRTGPNSYEQYF. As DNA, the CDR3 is TGTGCCAGCAGCTCACGGACAGGACCTAACTCCTACGAGCAGTACTTC.

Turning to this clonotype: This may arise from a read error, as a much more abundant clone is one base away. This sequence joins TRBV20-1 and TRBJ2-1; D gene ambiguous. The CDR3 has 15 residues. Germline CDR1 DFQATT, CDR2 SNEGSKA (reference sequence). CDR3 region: CSARGANISYNAQFF. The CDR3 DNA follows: TGCAGTGCTAGAGGGGCCAATATCTCCTACAATGCGCAGTTCTTC.

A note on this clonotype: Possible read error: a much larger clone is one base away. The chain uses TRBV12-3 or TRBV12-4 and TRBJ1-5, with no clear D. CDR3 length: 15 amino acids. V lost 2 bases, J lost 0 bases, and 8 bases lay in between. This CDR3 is CASSLRHSSNQPQHF. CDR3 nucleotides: TGTGCCAGCAGTTTAAGGCACTCTAGCAATCAGCCCCAGCATTTT.

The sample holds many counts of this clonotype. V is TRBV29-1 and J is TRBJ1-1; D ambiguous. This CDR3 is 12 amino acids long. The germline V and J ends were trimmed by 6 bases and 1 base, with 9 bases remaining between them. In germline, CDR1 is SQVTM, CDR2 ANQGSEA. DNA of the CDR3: TGCAGCGTCTCGGATCCGAACACTGAAGCTTTCTTT. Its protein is CSVSDPNTEAFF.

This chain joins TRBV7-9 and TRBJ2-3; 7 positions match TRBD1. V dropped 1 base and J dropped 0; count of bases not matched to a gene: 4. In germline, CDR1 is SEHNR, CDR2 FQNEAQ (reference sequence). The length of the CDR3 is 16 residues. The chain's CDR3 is CASSLEGTASTDTQYF. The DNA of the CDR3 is TGTGCCAGCAGCTTAGAGGGGACAGCCAGCACAGATACGCAGTATTTT.

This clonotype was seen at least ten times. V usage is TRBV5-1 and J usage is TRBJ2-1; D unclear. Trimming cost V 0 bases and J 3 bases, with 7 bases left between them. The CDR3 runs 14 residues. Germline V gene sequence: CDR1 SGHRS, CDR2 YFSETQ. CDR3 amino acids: CASSLDWHYNEQFF. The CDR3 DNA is TGCGCCAGCAGCTTGGATTGGCACTACAATGAGCAGTTCTTC. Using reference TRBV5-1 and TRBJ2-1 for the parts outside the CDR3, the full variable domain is KAGVTQTPRYLIKTRGQQVTLSCSPISGHRSVSWYQQTPGQGLQFLFEYFSETQRNKGNFPGRFSGRQFSNSRSEMNVSTLELGDSALYLCASSLDWHYNEQFFGPGTRLTVL.

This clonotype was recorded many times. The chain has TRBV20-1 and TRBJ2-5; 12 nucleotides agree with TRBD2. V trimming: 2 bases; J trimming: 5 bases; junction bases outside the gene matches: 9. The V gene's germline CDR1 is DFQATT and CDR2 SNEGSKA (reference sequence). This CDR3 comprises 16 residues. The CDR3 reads CSARSLAGGLGETQYF. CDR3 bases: TGCAGTGCTAGATCGCTAGCGGGAGGGCTAGGGGAGACCCAGTACTTC.

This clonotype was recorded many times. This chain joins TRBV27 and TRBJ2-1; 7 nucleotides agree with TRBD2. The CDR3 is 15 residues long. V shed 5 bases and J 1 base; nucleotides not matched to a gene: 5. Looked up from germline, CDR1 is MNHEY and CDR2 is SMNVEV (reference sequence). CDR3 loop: CASSPGTTSYNEQFF. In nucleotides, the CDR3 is TGTGCCAGCAGTCCTGGGACTACATCCTACAATGAGCAGTTCTTC.

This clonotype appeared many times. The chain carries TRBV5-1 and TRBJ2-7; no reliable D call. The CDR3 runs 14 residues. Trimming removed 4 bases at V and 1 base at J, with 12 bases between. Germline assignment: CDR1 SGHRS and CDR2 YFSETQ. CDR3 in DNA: TGCGCCAGCAGCCTCCCGGACGGGTCCTACGAGCAGTACTTC. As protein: CASSLPDGSYEQYF.

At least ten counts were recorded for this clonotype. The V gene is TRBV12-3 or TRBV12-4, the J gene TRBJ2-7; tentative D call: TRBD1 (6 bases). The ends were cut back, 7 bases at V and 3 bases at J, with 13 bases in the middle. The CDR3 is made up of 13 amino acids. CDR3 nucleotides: TGTGCCAGCACGAGGACAGTGTACTACGAGCAGTACTTC. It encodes CASTRTVYYEQYF.

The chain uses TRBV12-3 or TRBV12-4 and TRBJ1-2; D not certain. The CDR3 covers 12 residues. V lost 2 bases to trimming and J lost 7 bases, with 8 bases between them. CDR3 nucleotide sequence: TGTGCCAGCAGTTTATCGGACGCTGGCTACACCTTC. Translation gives CASSLSDAGYTF.

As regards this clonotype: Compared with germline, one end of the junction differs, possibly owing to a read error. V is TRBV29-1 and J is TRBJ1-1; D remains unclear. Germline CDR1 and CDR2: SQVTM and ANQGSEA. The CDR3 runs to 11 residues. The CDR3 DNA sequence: TGCAGCGCAGATACGAACAATGAAGCTTTCTTT. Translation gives CSADTNNEAFF. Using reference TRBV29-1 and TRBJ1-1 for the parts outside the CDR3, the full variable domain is SAVISQKPSRDICQRGTSLTIQCQVDSQVTMMFWYRQQPGQSLTLIATANQGSEATYESGFVIDKFPISRPNLTFSTLTVSNMSPEDSSIYLCSADTNNEAFFGQGTRLTVV.

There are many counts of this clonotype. This CDR3 is CASSLTRQTQYF. The CDR3, as DNA: TGCGCCAGCAGCTTGACACGGCAAACGCAGTATTTT. The rearrangement uses TRBV5-1 and TRBJ2-3; D call uncertain. Between the trimmed V and J ends, which lost 1 base and 9 bases, there was a span of 9 bases. The CDR3 totals 12 residues. CDR1 and CDR2 from the germline V gene are SGHRS and YFSETQ.

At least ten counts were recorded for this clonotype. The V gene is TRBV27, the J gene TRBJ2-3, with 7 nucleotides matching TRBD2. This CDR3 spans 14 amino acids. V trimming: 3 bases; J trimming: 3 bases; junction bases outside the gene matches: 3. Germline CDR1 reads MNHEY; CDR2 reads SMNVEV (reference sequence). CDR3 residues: CASSFISGTDTQYF. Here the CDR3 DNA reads TGTGCCAGCAGTTTTATTAGCGGGACAGATACGCAGTATTTT.

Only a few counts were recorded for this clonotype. The CDR3 loop is CASSLAQVRGWGGASNEQFF. The CDR3 coding sequence is TGTGCCAGCAGTTTAGCCCAAGTTAGAGGGTGGGGGGGGGCGAGCAATGAGCAGTTCTTC. This sequence joins TRBV12-3 or TRBV12-4 and TRBJ2-1, with D perhaps matching TRBD2 (7 bases). The CDR3 extends over 20 amino acids. Trimming stripped 0 bases from V and 6 bases from J, with 27 bases between.

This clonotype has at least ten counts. CDR3: CASSLNRLETQYF. CDR3 sequence (DNA): TGTGCCAGCAGCTTAAACAGGCTTGAGACCCAGTACTTC. This chain links TRBV7-7 with TRBJ2-5, with D perhaps matching TRBD1 (5 bases). V lost 2 bases to trimming and J lost 5 bases, with 9 bases between them. CDR3 length: 13 residues. Germline CDR1 reads SSHAT; CDR2 reads FNYEAQ (reference sequence).